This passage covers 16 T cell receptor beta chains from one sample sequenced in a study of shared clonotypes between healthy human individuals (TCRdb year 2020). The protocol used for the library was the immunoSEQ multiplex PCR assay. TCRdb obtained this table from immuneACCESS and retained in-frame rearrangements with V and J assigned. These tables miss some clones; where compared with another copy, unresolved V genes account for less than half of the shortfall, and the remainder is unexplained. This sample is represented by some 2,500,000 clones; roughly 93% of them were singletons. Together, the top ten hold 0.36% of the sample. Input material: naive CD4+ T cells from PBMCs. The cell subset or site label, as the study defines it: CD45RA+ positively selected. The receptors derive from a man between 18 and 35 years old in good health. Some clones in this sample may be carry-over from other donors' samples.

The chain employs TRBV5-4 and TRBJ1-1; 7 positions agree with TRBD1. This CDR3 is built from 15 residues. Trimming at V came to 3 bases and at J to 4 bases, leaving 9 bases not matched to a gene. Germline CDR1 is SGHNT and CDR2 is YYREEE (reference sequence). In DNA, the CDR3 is TGTGCCAGCAGCTCGCCGACAGGGTCAGGCACTGAAGCTTTCTTT. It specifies CASSSPTGSGTEAFF.

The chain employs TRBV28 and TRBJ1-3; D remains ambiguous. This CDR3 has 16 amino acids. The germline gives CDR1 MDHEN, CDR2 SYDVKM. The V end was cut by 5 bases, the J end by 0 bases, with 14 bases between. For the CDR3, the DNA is TGTGCCAGCAGTCCAGCCCCCCTGAGCTCTGGAAACACCATATATTTT. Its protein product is CASSPAPLSSGNTIYF. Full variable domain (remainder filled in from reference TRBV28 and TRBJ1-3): DVKVTQSSRYLVKRTGEKVFLECVQDMDHENMFWYRQDPGLGLRLIYFSYDVKMKEKGDIPEGYSVSREKKERFSLILESASTNQTSMYLCASSPAPLSSGNTIYFGEGSWLTVV.

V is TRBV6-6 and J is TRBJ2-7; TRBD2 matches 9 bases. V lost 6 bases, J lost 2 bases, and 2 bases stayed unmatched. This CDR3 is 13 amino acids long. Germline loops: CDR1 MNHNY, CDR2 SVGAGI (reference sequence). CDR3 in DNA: TGTGCCAGCAGAGCGGGGGGAACCTACGAGCAGTACTTC. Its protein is CASRAGGTYEQYF.

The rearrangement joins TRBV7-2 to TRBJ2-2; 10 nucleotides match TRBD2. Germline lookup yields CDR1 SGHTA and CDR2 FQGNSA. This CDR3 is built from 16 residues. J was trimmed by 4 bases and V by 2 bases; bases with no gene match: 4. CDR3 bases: TGTGCCAGCAGCTTATTGCGGACTAGCGGCACCGGGGAGCTGTTTTTT. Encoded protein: CASSLLRTSGTGELFF.

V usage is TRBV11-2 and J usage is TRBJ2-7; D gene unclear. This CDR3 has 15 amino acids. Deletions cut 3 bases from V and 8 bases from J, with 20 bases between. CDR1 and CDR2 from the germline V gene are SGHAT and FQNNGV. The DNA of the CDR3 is TGTGCCAGCAGCTTTTTGCGGCAGGATGGGCTGAAGCAGTACTTC. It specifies CASSFLRQDGLKQYF.

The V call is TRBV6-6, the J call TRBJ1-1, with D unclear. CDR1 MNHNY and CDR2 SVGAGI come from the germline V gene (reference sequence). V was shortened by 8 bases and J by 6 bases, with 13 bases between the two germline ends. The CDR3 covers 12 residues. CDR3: CASREYNAEAFF. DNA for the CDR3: TGTGCCAGCCGCGAATACAACGCTGAAGCTTTCTTT.

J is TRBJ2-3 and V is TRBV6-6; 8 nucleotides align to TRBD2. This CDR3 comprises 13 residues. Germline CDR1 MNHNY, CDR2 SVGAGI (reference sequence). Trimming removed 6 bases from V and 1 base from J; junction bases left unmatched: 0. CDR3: CASRTSGTDTQYF. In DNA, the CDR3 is TGTGCCAGCAGGACTAGCGGCACAGATACGCAGTATTTT.

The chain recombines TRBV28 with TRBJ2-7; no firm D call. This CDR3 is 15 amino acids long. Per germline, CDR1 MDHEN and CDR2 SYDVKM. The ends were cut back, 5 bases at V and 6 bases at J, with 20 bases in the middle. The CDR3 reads CASSDPPAVISEQYF. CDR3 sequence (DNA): TGTGCCAGCAGTGATCCCCCGGCGGTGATTAGCGAGCAGTACTTC.

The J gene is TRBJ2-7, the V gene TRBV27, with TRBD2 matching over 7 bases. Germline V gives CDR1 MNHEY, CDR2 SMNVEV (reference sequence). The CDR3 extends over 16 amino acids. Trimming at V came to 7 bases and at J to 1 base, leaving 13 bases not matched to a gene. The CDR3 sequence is CASTSPGPSGSYEQYF. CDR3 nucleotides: TGTGCCAGCACCTCCCCGGGCCCTAGCGGTTCCTACGAGCAGTACTTC.

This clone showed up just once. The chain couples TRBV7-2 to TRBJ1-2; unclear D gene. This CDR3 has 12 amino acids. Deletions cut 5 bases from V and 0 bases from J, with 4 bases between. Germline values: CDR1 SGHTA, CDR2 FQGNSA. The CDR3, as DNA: TGTGCCAGCAGCCACCCTAACTATGGCTACACCTTC. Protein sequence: CASSHPNYGYTF.

The CDR3 sequence is CASSIGRETYEQYF. The DNA for the CDR3 is TGTGCCAGTAGTATTGGCAGAGAGACCTACGAGCAGTACTTC. V is TRBV19 and J is TRBJ2-7, with D hard to call. The V end lost 3 bases, the J end lost 2 bases, and 11 bases lay between the germline ends. The germline V gene encodes CDR1 LNHDA and CDR2 SQIVND (reference sequence). This CDR3 comprises 14 residues. Complete variable domain (other parts from reference TRBV19 and TRBJ2-7): DGGITQSPKYLFRKEGQNVTLSCEQNLNHDAMYWYRQDPGQGLRLIYYSQIVNDFQKGDIAEGYSVSREKKESFPLTVTSAQKNPTAFYLCASSIGRETYEQYFGPGTRLTVT.

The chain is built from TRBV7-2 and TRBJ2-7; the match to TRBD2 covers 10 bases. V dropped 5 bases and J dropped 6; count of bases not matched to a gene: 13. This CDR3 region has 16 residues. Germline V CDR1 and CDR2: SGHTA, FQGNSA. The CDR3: CASSHARLAGAGEQYF. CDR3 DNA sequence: TGTGCCAGCAGCCACGCGAGGCTAGCGGGAGCCGGCGAGCAGTACTTC.

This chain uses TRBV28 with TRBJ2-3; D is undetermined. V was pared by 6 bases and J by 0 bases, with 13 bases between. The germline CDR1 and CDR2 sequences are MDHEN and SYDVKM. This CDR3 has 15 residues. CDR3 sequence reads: CASSLDGPSTDTQYF. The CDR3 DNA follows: TGTGCCAGCAGCTTGGACGGCCCTAGCACAGATACGCAGTATTTT.

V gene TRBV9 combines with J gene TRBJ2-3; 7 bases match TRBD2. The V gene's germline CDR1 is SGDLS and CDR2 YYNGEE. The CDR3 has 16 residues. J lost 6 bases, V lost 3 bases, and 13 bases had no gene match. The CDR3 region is CASSADVAGVSDTQYF. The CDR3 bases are TGTGCCAGCAGCGCCGACGTAGCGGGTGTCTCTGATACGCAGTATTTT.

CDR3: CASRDTRAGGYTF. The CDR3, as DNA: TGTGCCAGCAGGGATACACGAGCTGGCGGCTACACCTTC. The V gene is TRBV25-1, the J gene TRBJ1-2; the D is unclear. Trimming left V 6 bases short and J 8 bases short, with 16 bases between. The length of the CDR3 is 13 residues. Per germline, CDR1 MGHDK and CDR2 SYGVNS.

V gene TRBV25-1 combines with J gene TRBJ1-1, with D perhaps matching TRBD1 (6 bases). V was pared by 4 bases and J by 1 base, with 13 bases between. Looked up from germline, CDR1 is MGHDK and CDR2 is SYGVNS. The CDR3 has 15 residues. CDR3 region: CASSGLTGPNTEAFF. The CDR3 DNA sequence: TGTGCCAGCAGTGGGTTGACAGGACCGAACACTGAAGCTTTCTTT.